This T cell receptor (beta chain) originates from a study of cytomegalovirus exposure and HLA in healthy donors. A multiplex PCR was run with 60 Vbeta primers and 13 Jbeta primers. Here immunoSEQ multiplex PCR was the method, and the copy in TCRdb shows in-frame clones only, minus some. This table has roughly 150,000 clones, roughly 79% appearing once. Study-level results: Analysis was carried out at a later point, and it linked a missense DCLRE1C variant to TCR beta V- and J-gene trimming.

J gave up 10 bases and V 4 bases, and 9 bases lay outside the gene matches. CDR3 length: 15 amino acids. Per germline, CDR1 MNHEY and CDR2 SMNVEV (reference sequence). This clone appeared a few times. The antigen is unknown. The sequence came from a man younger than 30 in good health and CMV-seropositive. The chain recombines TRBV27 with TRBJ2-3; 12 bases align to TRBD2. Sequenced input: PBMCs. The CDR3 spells CASSSWTSGNTAQYF. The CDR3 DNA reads TGTGCCAGCAGTTCCTGGACTAGCGGGAATACTGCGCAGTATTTT.